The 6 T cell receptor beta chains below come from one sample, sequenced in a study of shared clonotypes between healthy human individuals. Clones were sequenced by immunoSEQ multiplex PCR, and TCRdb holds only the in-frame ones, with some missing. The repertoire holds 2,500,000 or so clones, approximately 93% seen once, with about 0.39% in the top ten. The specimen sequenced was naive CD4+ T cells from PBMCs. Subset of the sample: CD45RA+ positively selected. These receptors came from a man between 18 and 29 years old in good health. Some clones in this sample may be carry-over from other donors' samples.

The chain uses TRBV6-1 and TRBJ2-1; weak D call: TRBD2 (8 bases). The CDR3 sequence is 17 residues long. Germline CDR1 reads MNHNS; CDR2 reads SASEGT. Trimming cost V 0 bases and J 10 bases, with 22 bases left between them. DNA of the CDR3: TGTGCCAGCAGTGAAGCGCTAGTAGCGGGATTAGGGGGCGAGCAGTTCTTC. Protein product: CASSEALVAGLGGEQFF.

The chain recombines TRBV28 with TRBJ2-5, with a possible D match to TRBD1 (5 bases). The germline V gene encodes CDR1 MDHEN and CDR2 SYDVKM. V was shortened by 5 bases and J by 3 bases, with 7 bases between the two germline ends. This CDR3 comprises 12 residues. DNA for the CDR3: TGTGCCAGCAGTGGACACAAAGAGACCCAGTACTTC. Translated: CASSGHKETQYF.

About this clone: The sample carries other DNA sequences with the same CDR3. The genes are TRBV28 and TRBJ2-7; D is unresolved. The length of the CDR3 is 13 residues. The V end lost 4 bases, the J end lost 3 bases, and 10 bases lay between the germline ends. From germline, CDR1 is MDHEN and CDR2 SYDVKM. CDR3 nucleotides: TGTGCCAGCAGTTCCCCGAGAATCTACGAGCAGTACTTC. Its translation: CASSSPRIYEQYF.

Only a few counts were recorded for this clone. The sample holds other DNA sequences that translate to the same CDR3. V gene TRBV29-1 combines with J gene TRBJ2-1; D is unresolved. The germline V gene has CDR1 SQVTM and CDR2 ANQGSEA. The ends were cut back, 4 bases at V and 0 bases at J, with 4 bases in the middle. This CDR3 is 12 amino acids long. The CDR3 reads CSVGSSYNEQFF. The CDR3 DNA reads TGCAGCGTTGGTAGCTCCTACAATGAGCAGTTCTTC.

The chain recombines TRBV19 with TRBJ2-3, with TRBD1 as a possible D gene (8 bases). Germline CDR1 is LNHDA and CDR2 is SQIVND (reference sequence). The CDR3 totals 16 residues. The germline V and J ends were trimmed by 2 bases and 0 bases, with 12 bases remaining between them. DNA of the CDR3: TGTGCCAGTAGTATAACAGGGGGAGGGAGCACAGATACGCAGTATTTT. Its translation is CASSITGGGSTDTQYF.

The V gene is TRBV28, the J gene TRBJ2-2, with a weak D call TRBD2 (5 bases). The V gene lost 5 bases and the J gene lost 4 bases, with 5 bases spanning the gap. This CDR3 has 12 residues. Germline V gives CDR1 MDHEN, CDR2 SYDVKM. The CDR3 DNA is TGTGCCAGCAGTGGGAGCACCGGGGAGCTGTTTTTT. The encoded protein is CASSGSTGELFF. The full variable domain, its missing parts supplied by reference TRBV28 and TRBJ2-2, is DVKVTQSSRYLVKRTGEKVFLECVQDMDHENMFWYRQDPGLGLRLIYFSYDVKMKEKGDIPEGYSVSREKKERFSLILESASTNQTSMYLCASSGSTGELFFGEGSRLTVL.